This T cell receptor (beta chain) was obtained from a study of lung T cells in sarcoidosis with Löfgren's syndrome. Across the whole study: In sarcoidosis, CD4+ T cells accumulate in bronchoalveolar lavage fluid.

V lost 1 base and J 4 bases, leaving 10 bases between the germline ends. The CDR3 runs 14 residues. CDR1 is SNHLY, CDR2 FYNNEI, per germline. TCRdb analysed the reads with MiXCR anew, one entry per CDR3 protein. The sample shows some 2,000 distinct CDR3 sequences, around 28% of them seen only once. This clonotype is labeled as medium-sized. Its antigen is currently unknown. Study conclusions and caveats: Multiple Löfgren's syndrome patients reportedly shared TRAV12-1 and TRBV2 CDR3 motifs. TRAV12-1 and TRBV2 were reportedly most expanded in Löfgren's patients. In alpha-beta pairs, TRAV12-1 favored TRBV2, and their CDR3s were homologous.

The source of this sequence is a human donor with sarcoidosis (Löfgren's syndrome or another form), or a control subject (not recorded which). The sequenced sample consisted of CD4+ T cells from bronchoalveolar lavage. The rearrangement joins TRBV2 to TRBJ2-5; TRBD1 is a possible D gene (5 bases). Here the CDR3 DNA reads TGTGCCAGCAGTGAAGGGGGAAGGGGAGAGACCCAGTACTTC. Protein: CASSEGGRGETQYF.